These T cell receptor beta chains were read from a single sample in a study of cytomegalovirus exposure and HLA in healthy donors. Clones were sequenced by immunoSEQ multiplex PCR, and TCRdb holds only the in-frame ones, with some missing. The table records about 150,000 clones, roughly 83% of them present only once. The source material was PBMCs. The receptor set was obtained from a human donor in good health. CDR3s include the opening cysteine and the closing phenylalanine or tryptophan. A D gene is named only where the DNA matches it firmly. Clone sizes are given selectively: once, few, many, or a class where the clone is expanded.

size: NA
V: TRBV7-9
J: TRBJ1-1
D: NA
CDR3: CASSLMEEGAFF
DNA: TGTGCCAGCAGCTTAATGGAGGAAGGAGCTTTCTTT

size: NA
V: TRBV6-5
J: TRBJ1-5
D: TRBD1
CDR3: CASREGALDQPQHF
DNA: TGTGCCAGCAGGGAGGGGGCTCTTGATCAGCCCCAGCATTTT

size: NA
V: TRBV2
J: TRBJ2-7
D: NA
CDR3: CASSDYRGNEQYF
DNA: TGTGCCAGCAGTGATTATCGAGGGAACGAGCAGTACTTC

size: few
V: TRBV27
J: TRBJ1-2
D: NA
CDR3: CASSLEGVGYTF
DNA: TGTGCCAGCAGTTTAGAGGGGGTCGGCTACACCTTC

size: NA
V: TRBV15
J: TRBJ2-5
D: TRBD2
CDR3: CATESGLAEETQYF
DNA: TGTGCCACCGAGTCGGGACTAGCGGAAGAGACCCAGTACTTC

size: once
V: TRBV11-3
J: TRBJ1-1
D: NA
CDR3: CASSLGAGMNTEAFF
DNA: TGTGCCAGCAGCTTAGGCGCAGGGATGAACACTGAAGCTTTCTTT

size: NA
V: TRBV5-1
J: TRBJ2-2
D: NA
CDR3: CASSPEQGSAGELFF
DNA: TGCGCCAGCAGCCCTGAACAGGGATCGGCCGGGGAGCTGTTTTTT

size: once
V: TRBV7-7
J: TRBJ2-5
D: TRBD2
CDR3: CASSLVLAGTQETQYF
DNA: TGTGCCAGCAGCTTAGTACTAGCGGGTACTCAAGAGACCCAGTACTTC

size: NA
V: TRBV9
J: TRBJ2-5
D: NA
CDR3: CASSAGVLTARQYF
DNA: TGTGCCAGCAGCGCGGGGGTCTTAACGGCTAGACAGTACTTC

size: NA
V: TRBV10-3
J: TRBJ2-1
D: TRBD2
CDR3: CAIRLGTSGSEQFF
DNA: TGTGCCATCAGGCTGGGAACTAGCGGGTCTGAGCAGTTCTTC

size: NA
V: TRBV7-2
J: TRBJ2-3
D: NA
CDR3: CASSLAGWGEDTQYF
DNA: TGTGCCAGCAGCTTAGCGGGGTGGGGGGAGGATACGCAGTATTTT

size: NA
V: TRBV6-5
J: TRBJ1-6
D: TRBD1
CDR3: CASRPGQGGSPLHF
DNA: TGTGCCAGCAGACCGGGACAGGGAGGGTCACCCCTCCACTTT

size: NA
V: TRBV28
J: TRBJ2-1
D: NA
CDR3: CASTLEGEGDEQFF
DNA: TGTGCCAGCACCCTGGAGGGAGAGGGCGATGAGCAGTTCTTC

size: NA
V: TRBV6-5
J: TRBJ2-7
D: TRBD2
CDR3: CASAGLAFYEQYF
DNA: TGTGCCAGCGCCGGACTAGCGTTCTACGAGCAGTACTTC

size: NA
V: TRBV7-2
J: TRBJ2-1
D: NA
CDR3: CASSLSGGIYNEQFF
DNA: TGTGCCAGCAGCTTATCAGGGGGGATCTACAATGAGCAGTTCTTC

size: NA
V: TRBV27
J: TRBJ2-3
D: TRBD2
CDR3: CASSSSGRVRTDTQYF
DNA: TGTGCCAGCAGTTCTAGCGGGAGGGTGCGCACAGATACGCAGTATTTT

size: NA
V: TRBV7-6
J: TRBJ1-5
D: TRBD1
CDR3: CASSTGTGSQPQHF
DNA: TGTGCCAGCAGTACCGGGACAGGTAGTCAGCCCCAGCATTTT

size: few
V: TRBV6-6
J: TRBJ2-2
D: TRBD1
CDR3: CASSRGQGGLELFF
DNA: TGTGCCAGCAGCCGGGGACAGGGAGGACTGGAGCTGTTTTTT

size: NA
V: TRBV28
J: TRBJ2-7
D: TRBD2
CDR3: CASSVTSETYEQYF
DNA: TGTGCCAGCAGTGTCACTAGCGAAACCTACGAGCAGTACTTC

size: NA
V: TRBV19
J: TRBJ2-5
D: NA
CDR3: CASSISGSQYF
DNA: TGTGCCAGTAGTATTTCCGGGTCCCAGTACTTC

size: few
V: TRBV7-6
J: TRBJ1-2
D: NA
CDR3: CASSLAPGWGYPF
DNA: TGTGCCAGCAGCTTAGCTCCCGGGTGGGGCTACCCCTTC

size: NA
V: TRBV6-1
J: TRBJ2-1
D: NA
CDR3: CASSEAGRYNEQFF
DNA: TGTGCCAGCAGTGAAGCGGGCAGATACAATGAGCAGTTCTTC

size: once
V: TRBV29-1
J: TRBJ2-1
D: NA
CDR3: CSVSQGIYNEQFF
DNA: TGCAGCGTTTCCCAGGGGATATACAATGAGCAGTTCTTC

size: NA
V: TRBV5-4
J: TRBJ2-3
D: TRBD2
CDR3: CASSSAFGGGASDTQYF
DNA: TGTGCCAGCAGCTCGGCGTTCGGCGGGGGGGCTTCAGATACGCAGTATTTT

size: NA
V: TRBV5-1
J: TRBJ1-1
D: TRBD1
CDR3: CASSLGTANTEAFF
DNA: TGCGCCAGCAGCCTAGGGACAGCGAACACTGAAGCTTTCTTT

size: NA
V: TRBV6-1
J: TRBJ1-5
D: NA
CDR3: CASSDGGSNYNQPQHF
DNA: TGTGCCAGCAGTGATGGTGGGTCCAACTACAATCAGCCCCAGCATTTT

size: NA
V: TRBV19
J: TRBJ1-1
D: TRBD1
CDR3: CASSATGGYTEAFF
DNA: TGTGCCAGTAGTGCCACAGGGGGCTACACTGAAGCTTTCTTT

size: NA
V: TRBV6-4
J: TRBJ1-2
D: TRBD1
CDR3: CASSDGQGIGYTF
DNA: TGTGCCAGCAGTGACGGACAGGGGATCGGCTACACCTTC

size: NA
V: TRBV27
J: TRBJ2-1
D: NA
CDR3: CASSLSKDYYNEQFF
DNA: TGTGCCAGCAGTTTATCGAAGGACTACTACAATGAGCAGTTCTTC

size: NA
V: TRBV6-5
J: TRBJ2-7
D: TRBD1
CDR3: CASSRGQGLREQYF
DNA: TGTGCCAGCAGCCGGGGACAGGGCTTACGCGAGCAGTACTTC

size: NA
V: TRBV19
J: TRBJ1-2
D: NA
CDR3: CASSIFPHYGYTF
DNA: TGTGCCAGTAGTATATTCCCTCACTATGGCTACACCTTC

size: NA
V: TRBV2
J: TRBJ1-2
D: NA
CDR3: CASNLRGINYGYTF
DNA: TGTGCCAGCAACCTGCGGGGGATTAACTATGGCTACACCTTC

size: NA
V: TRBV9
J: TRBJ2-3
D: NA
CDR3: CASSVGGVVTDTQYF
DNA: TGTGCCAGCAGCGTAGGGGGGGTGGTGACAGATACGCAGTATTTT

size: NA
V: TRBV7-8
J: TRBJ2-3
D: TRBD2
CDR3: CASSPGLAGDLRTDTQYF
DNA: TGTGCCAGCAGCCCGGGACTAGCGGGGGATCTACGCACAGATACGCAGTATTTT

size: NA
V: TRBV7-9
J: TRBJ1-1
D: NA
CDR3: CASSRGVNTEAFF
DNA: TGTGCCAGCAGCCGAGGAGTGAACACTGAAGCTTTCTTT

size: NA
V: TRBV6-1
J: TRBJ1-2
D: TRBD1
CDR3: CASSTRGPSNYGYTF
DNA: TGTGCCAGCTCCACCAGGGGGCCCTCAAACTATGGCTACACCTTC

size: NA
V: TRBV2
J: TRBJ1-4
D: TRBD1
CDR3: CASRELSGTGEKLFF
DNA: TGTGCCAGCAGGGAGTTATCCGGGACAGGCGAAAAACTGTTTTTT

size: NA
V: TRBV27
J: TRBJ1-3
D: NA
CDR3: CASSLVGSAGNTIYF
DNA: TGTGCCAGCAGTTTAGTTGGGAGTGCTGGAAACACCATATATTTT

size: NA
V: TRBV29-1
J: TRBJ2-1
D: TRBD2
CDR3: CSVVGLAGESYNEQFF
DNA: TGCAGCGTTGTCGGACTAGCGGGAGAATCCTACAATGAGCAGTTCTTC

size: NA
V: TRBV5-8
J: TRBJ2-5
D: TRBD2
CDR3: CASRWRLRGETQYF
DNA: TGTGCCAGCAGGTGGAGATTGCGGGGGGAGACCCAGTACTTC

size: NA
V: TRBV30
J: TRBJ1-1
D: NA
CDR3: CAWSVFRDTTVAFF
DNA: TGTGCCTGGAGTGTATTCCGGGACACGACGGTAGCTTTCTTT

size: NA
V: TRBV28
J: TRBJ2-3
D: TRBD2
CDR3: CASSLFSGNADTQYF
DNA: TGTGCCAGCAGTTTATTTAGCGGGAACGCAGATACGCAGTATTTT